What follows are 27 T cell receptor beta chains derived from one specimen sequenced in a study of blood T cell repertoires in COVID-19. Method: immunoSEQ multiplex PCR; TCRdb's copy keeps in-frame clones and lacks some. The repertoire has approximately 60,000 clones, 75% to 90% of them found once; the top ten carry 15%. The sequenced sample was peripheral blood. The receptor source for this set is an older man with acute or convalescent COVID-19.

The chain joins TRBV30 to TRBJ1-1; TRBD1 is a possible D gene (6 bases). Trimming left V 3 bases short and J 4 bases short, with 15 bases between. Germline V gene data show CDR1 as GTSNPN and CDR2 as SVGIG (reference sequence). The CDR3 runs to 14 residues. The chain's CDR3 is CAWSEGHSGTEAFF. The DNA of the CDR3 is TGTGCCTGGAGCGAGGGACATTCGGGCACTGAAGCTTTCTTT.

The gene calls are TRBV3-1 (or the pseudogene TRBV3-2) and TRBJ2-3; D gene unclear. V was clipped by 2 bases and J by 6 bases, with 9 bases between them. Looked up from germline, CDR1 is LGHDT and CDR2 is YNNKEL (reference sequence). This CDR3 is built from 13 residues. This CDR3 is CASSQYGDDTQYF. CDR3 DNA: TGTGCCAGCAGCCAATATGGAGACGATACGCAGTATTTT.

The rearrangement uses TRBV7-9 and TRBJ1-1; a possible D gene is TRBD1 (5 bases). The CDR3 loop spans 16 amino acids. The V end was cut by 5 bases, the J end by 1 base, with 17 bases between. CDR1 is SEHNR, CDR2 FQNEAQ, per germline (reference sequence). The CDR3 region is CASSPSGKGKNTEAFF. CDR3 bases: TGTGCCAGCAGCCCGTCTGGGAAGGGGAAGAACACTGAAGCTTTCTTT. Supplemented by reference TRBV7-9 and TRBJ1-1, the full variable domain reads DTGVSQNPRHKITKRGQNVTFRCDPISEHNRLYWYRQTLGQGPEFLTYFQNEAQLEKSRLLSDRFSAERPKGSFSTLEIQRTEQGDSAMYLCASSPSGKGKNTEAFFGQGTRLTVV.

The chain joins TRBV19 to TRBJ1-6, with D maybe TRBD1 (5 bases). Germline loops: CDR1 LNHDA, CDR2 SQIVND (reference sequence). V was clipped by 3 bases and J by 6 bases, with 15 bases between them. This CDR3 is 16 amino acids long. The CDR3 DNA reads TGTGCCAGTAGTATGTTTGGGGCCCTGGGTAATTCACCCCTCCACTTT. Protein sequence: CASSMFGALGNSPLHF.

The V and J genes are TRBV5-5 and TRBJ1-3, with D maybe TRBD1 (5 bases). Trimming stripped 3 bases from V and 14 bases from J, with 15 bases between. Germline V gives CDR1 SGHKS, CDR2 YYEKEE (reference sequence). The CDR3 runs to 12 residues. CDR3 DNA: TGTGCCAGCAGCTCGATCCCAGCCAGGGTATATTTT. This encodes CASSSIPARVYF. The entire variable domain, with the rest obtained from reference TRBV5-5 and TRBJ1-3, is as follows: DAGVTQSPTHLIKTRGQQVTLRCSPISGHKSVSWYQQVLGQGPQFIFQYYEKEERGRGNFPDRFSARQFPNYSSELNVNALLLGDSALYLCASSSIPARVYFGEGSWLTVV.

The genes are TRBV4-1 and TRBJ1-2; a weak D match, TRBD1 (5 bases). V lost 1 base and J 0 bases, leaving 15 bases between the germline ends. This CDR3 comprises 17 residues. The V gene's germline CDR1 is MGHRA and CDR2 YSYEKL. The CDR3 sequence: CASSQVGGGSPNYGYTF. The CDR3 DNA is TGCGCCAGCAGCCAAGTGGGGGGAGGGTCCCCTAACTATGGCTACACCTTC.

This clone was counted only a few times. This chain links TRBV4-1 with TRBJ1-1; TRBD1 matches at 7 bases. Germline CDR1 reads MGHRA; CDR2 reads YSYEKL. With 2 bases clipped from V and 8 bases from J, the junction kept 14 bases outside the gene matches. The CDR3 consists of 16 residues. CDR3 bases: TGCGCCAGCAGCCAAACATACCGGGACAGATCATTCGAAGCTTTCTTT. Protein sequence: CASSQTYRDRSFEAFF.

CDR3 residues: CASSLSGGTEAFF. For the CDR3, the DNA is TGTGCCAGCAGCTTATCGGGGGGCACTGAAGCTTTCTTT. The gene calls are TRBV11-2 and TRBJ1-1, with D perhaps TRBD1 (5 bases). CDR1 is SGHAT and CDR2 is FQNNGV in the germline V gene. This CDR3 has 13 residues. V was shortened by 2 bases and J by 4 bases, with 8 bases between the two germline ends.

The chain joins TRBV24-1 to TRBJ2-6; 7 bases map to TRBD2. Germline CDR1 is KGHDR and CDR2 is SFDVKD. Losses at the gene ends were 4 bases for V and 2 bases for J; bases not matched to a gene: 1. There are 15 residues in the CDR3. The CDR3 DNA reads TGTGCCACCAGTGAGGGGGGGACTGGGGCCAACGTCCTGACTTTC. It specifies CATSEGGTGANVLTF.

V gene TRBV3-1 (or the pseudogene TRBV3-2) combines with J gene TRBJ2-1; 8 bases are shared with TRBD2. Germline trimming cut 4 bases from V and 5 bases from J; bases unmatched to any gene: 13. Germline CDR1 and CDR2: LGHDT and YNNKEL (reference sequence). This CDR3 is 17 amino acids long. The DNA of the CDR3 is TGTGCCAGCAGCCTCCACCCCCAGCGGGGGATCGACAATGAGCAGTTCTTC. This encodes CASSLHPQRGIDNEQFF.

The chain employs TRBV7-8 and TRBJ1-4; D unclear. The V end lost 1 base, the J end lost 7 bases, and 7 bases lay between the germline ends. CDR1 is SGHVS and CDR2 is FQNEAQ in the germline V gene. There are 13 residues in the CDR3. Written as DNA, the CDR3 is TGTGCCAGCAGCTTAGAACGGGGTGAAAAACTGTTTTTT. It yields the protein CASSLERGEKLFF.

CDR3 loop: CASSPGTDNDEQFF. CDR3 in DNA: TGTGCCAGCTCACCGGGCACAGACAACGATGAGCAGTTCTTC. V gene TRBV18 combines with J gene TRBJ2-1; D gene uncertain. This CDR3 spans 14 amino acids. CDR1 is KGHSH, CDR2 LQKENI, per germline. The V and J ends lost 3 bases and 8 bases respectively, with 14 bases between them.

This chain connects TRBV6-5 to TRBJ2-1; D unclear. V lost 2 bases to trimming and J lost 0 bases, with 8 bases between them. Germline V gene lookup returns CDR1 MNHEY and CDR2 SVGAGI. The CDR3 contains 15 residues. CDR3 in DNA: TGTGCCAGCAGTTACCGAGAGAGCTCCTACAATGAGCAGTTCTTC. Translation gives CASSYRESSYNEQFF.

V usage is TRBV5-1 and J usage is TRBJ2-1; tentatively, D is TRBD2 (5 bases). The CDR3 sequence is 15 residues long. The germline gives CDR1 SGHRS, CDR2 YFSETQ. The V end lost 0 bases, the J end lost 5 bases, and 12 bases lay between the germline ends. CDR3 sequence (DNA): TGCGCCAGCAGCTTGGCGGGGTTTCCTGACAATGAGCAGTTCTTC. Translation gives CASSLAGFPDNEQFF.

Only a few counts were recorded for this clone. The chain uses TRBV7-3 and TRBJ1-6; unclear D gene. V was trimmed by 5 bases and J by 15 bases, leaving 23 bases between them. There are 15 residues in the CDR3. Germline loops: CDR1 SGHTA, CDR2 FQGTGA. The CDR3: CASSEPSDGRLHLHF. CDR3 nucleotide sequence: TGTGCCAGCAGCGAGCCCTCGGACGGGAGACTTCACCTCCACTTT. The full variable domain, with the rest looked up from reference TRBV7-3 and TRBJ1-6, is GAGVSQTPSNKVTEKGKYVELRCDPISGHTALYWYRQSLGQGPEFLIYFQGTGAADDSGLPNDRFFAVRPEGSVSTLKIQRTERGDSAVYLCASSEPSDGRLHLHFGNGTRLTVT.

This chain links TRBV6-5 with TRBJ2-7, with D perhaps matching TRBD1 (6 bases). Trimming took 6 bases from V and 6 from J, leaving 12 bases between them. The CDR3 has 12 amino acids. CDR1 is MNHEY and CDR2 is SVGAGI in the germline V gene. CDR3 nucleotides: TGTGCCAGCAGGGACGGACAGAGCGAGCAGTACTTC. This gives the protein CASRDGQSEQYF.

The chain links TRBV5-5 to TRBJ2-7, with a possible D match to TRBD1 (5 bases). This CDR3 is 14 amino acids long. V was cut by 4 bases and J by 2 bases, with 13 bases left in between. Per the germline V gene, CDR1 is SGHKS and CDR2 is YYEKEE (reference sequence). The CDR3, as DNA: TGTGCCAGCAGCACAAATAGACAGACCTACGAGCAGTACTTC. This translates into CASSTNRQTYEQYF.

This CDR3 is CASSNTGGGIDTEAFF. The CDR3 region has the DNA TGTGCCAGTAGCAATACAGGGGGCGGAATTGACACTGAAGCTTTCTTT. The genes are TRBV19 and TRBJ1-1; TRBD1 aligns across 9 bases. Germline lookup yields CDR1 LNHDA and CDR2 SQIVND (reference sequence). The V segment lost 6 bases and the J segment 3 bases; nucleotides outside the gene matches: 11. The CDR3 has 16 residues.

The J gene is TRBJ2-1, the V gene TRBV5-1, with 8 nucleotides matching TRBD2. CDR1 is SGHRS, CDR2 YFSETQ, per germline. The CDR3 length is 14 residues. V lost 2 bases and J lost 10; bases outside the gene matches: 8. CDR3 protein: CASSLSSGTNEQFF. Written as DNA, the CDR3 is TGCGCCAGCAGCTTAAGTAGCGGGACGAACGAGCAGTTCTTC. Complete variable domain (other parts from reference TRBV5-1 and TRBJ2-1): KAGVTQTPRYLIKTRGQQVTLSCSPISGHRSVSWYQQTPGQGLQFLFEYFSETQRNKGNFPGRFSGRQFSNSRSEMNVSTLELGDSALYLCASSLSSGTNEQFFGPGTRLTVL.

This sequence joins TRBV4-1 and TRBJ2-5; 11 bases match TRBD2. This CDR3 region has 17 residues. The trim removed 2 bases at V and 4 bases at J, leaving 9 bases unmatched. Germline V gene data show CDR1 as MGHRA and CDR2 as YSYEKL. CDR3 amino acids: CASSQTSGGVPAETQYF. The CDR3 bases are TGCGCCAGCAGCCAAACTAGCGGGGGCGTACCTGCAGAGACCCAGTACTTC.

This clone occurred many times. The V call is TRBV4-1, the J call TRBJ1-6; D unclear. Germline values: CDR1 MGHRA, CDR2 YSYEKL. V shed 6 bases and J shed 5 bases, with 11 bases lying between them. The CDR3 sequence is 14 residues long. As DNA, the CDR3 is TGCGCCAGCAGTACTTGGGAGGATAATTCACCCCTCCACTTT. It is translated as CASSTWEDNSPLHF.

The CDR3 sequence is CASGGAYNEQFF. In DNA form, the CDR3 reads TGTGCCAGCGGGGGGGCCTACAATGAGCAGTTCTTC. The chain recombines TRBV2 with TRBJ2-1, with 7 bases aligning to TRBD2. The ends lost 8 bases at V and 2 bases at J; junction bases unmatched: 0. The length of the CDR3 is 12 residues. Germline V gives CDR1 SNHLY, CDR2 FYNNEI.

This clone has a count of ten or more. The V call is TRBV5-8, the J call TRBJ1-2; no firm D call. The length of the CDR3 is 11 residues. Germline values: CDR1 SGHTS, CDR2 YDEGEE. V lost 5 bases, J lost 8 bases, and 10 bases lay in between. The CDR3 nucleotides read TGTGCCAGCAGGTCCCGGTGGGGCTACACCTTC. It translates to CASRSRWGYTF.

The chain employs TRBV9 and TRBJ1-3, with 7 bases fitting TRBD1. Per the germline V gene, CDR1 is SGDLS and CDR2 is YYNGEE. This CDR3 has 17 amino acids. Trimming at V came to 4 bases and at J to 0 bases, leaving 10 bases not matched to a gene. CDR3 region: CASSSHSGTVSGNTIYF. As DNA, the CDR3 is TGTGCCAGCAGCTCCCATTCCGGGACAGTCTCTGGAAACACCATATATTTT.

This clone was seen only a few times. The chain combines TRBV6-5 with TRBJ2-5, with a weak D call TRBD2 (5 bases). Trimming removed 2 bases from V and 2 bases from J, with 9 bases in between. In germline, CDR1 is MNHEY, CDR2 SVGAGI. This CDR3 comprises 14 residues. This chain's CDR3 is CASSYDGGQETQYF. The CDR3 DNA sequence: TGTGCCAGCAGTTACGACGGAGGACAAGAGACCCAGTACTTC.

This CDR3 is CATSGTTSGSYEQYF. CDR3 bases: TGTGCCACCAGCGGAACGACTAGCGGCTCCTACGAGCAGTACTTC. This chain links TRBV15 with TRBJ2-7, with TRBD2 matching over 9 bases. The V and J ends lost 5 bases and 0 bases, in that order; junction bases with no gene match: 5. From germline, CDR1 is LNHNV and CDR2 YYDKDF (reference sequence). CDR3 length: 15 amino acids.

V and J are TRBV4-1 and TRBJ1-6, with 9 nucleotides matching TRBD1. V shed 3 bases, J shed 2 bases, and the junction held 5 bases outside the gene matches. The CDR3 extends over 17 amino acids. From germline, CDR1 is MGHRA and CDR2 YSYEKL. The CDR3 coding sequence is TGCGCCAGCAGCCAGGCGGACAGGGGAACCTATAATTCACCCCTCCACTTT. Translation gives CASSQADRGTYNSPLHF.